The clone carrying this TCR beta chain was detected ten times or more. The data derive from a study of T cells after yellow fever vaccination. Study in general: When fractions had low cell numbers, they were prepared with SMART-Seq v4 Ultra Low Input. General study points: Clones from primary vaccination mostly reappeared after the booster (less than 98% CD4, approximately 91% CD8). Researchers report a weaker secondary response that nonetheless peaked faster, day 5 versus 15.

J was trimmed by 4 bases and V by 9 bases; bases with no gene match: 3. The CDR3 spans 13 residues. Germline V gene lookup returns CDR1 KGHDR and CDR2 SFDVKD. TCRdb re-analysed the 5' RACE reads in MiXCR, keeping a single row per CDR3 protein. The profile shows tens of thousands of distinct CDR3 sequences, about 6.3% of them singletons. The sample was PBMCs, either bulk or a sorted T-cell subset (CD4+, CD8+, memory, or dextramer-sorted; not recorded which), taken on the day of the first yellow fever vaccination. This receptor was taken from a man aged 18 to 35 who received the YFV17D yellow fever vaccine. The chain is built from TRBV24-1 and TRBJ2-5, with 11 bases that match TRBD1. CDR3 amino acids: CATRDRGRETQYF. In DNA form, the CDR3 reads TGTGCCACCCGGGACAGGGGGAGAGAGACCCAGTACTTC.